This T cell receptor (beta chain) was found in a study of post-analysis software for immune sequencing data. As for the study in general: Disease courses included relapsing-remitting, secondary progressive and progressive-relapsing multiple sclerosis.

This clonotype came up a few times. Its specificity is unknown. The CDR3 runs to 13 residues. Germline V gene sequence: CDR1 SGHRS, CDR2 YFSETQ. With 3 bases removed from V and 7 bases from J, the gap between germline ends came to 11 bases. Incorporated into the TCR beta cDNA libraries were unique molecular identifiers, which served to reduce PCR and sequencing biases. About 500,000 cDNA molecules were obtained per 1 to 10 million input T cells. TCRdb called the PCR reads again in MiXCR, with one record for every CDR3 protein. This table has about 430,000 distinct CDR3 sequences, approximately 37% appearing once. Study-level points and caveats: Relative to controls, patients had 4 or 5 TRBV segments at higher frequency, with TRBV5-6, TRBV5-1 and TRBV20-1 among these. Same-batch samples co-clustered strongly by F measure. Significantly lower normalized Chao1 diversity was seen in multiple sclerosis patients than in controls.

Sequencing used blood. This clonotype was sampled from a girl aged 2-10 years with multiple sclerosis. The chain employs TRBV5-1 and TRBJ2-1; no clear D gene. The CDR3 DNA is TGCGCCAGCAGCTGGGCGGTTCTAAATGAGCAGTTCTTC. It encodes CASSWAVLNEQFF. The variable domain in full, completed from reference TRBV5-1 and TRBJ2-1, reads KAGVTQTPRYLIKTRGQQVTLSCSPISGHRSVSWYQQTPGQGLQFLFEYFSETQRNKGNFPGRFSGRQFSNSRSEMNVSTLELGDSALYLCASSWAVLNEQFFGPGTRLTVL.